A selection of T cell receptor beta chains follows, all from one sample in a study of cytomegalovirus exposure and HLA in healthy donors. Method: immunoSEQ multiplex PCR; TCRdb's copy keeps in-frame clones and lacks some. The table lists about 73,000 clones, around 75% of them singletons, with 9.5% to 15% in the top ten. The sequencing input was PBMCs. The receptors were gathered from a man in his 70s in good health and CMV-seronegative. The CDR3 runs from the conserved cysteine through the conserved F or W. The order of the fields is D gene, CDR3 length, J gene, clone size, V gene, CDR3 protein, CDR3 DNA. D genes are given only for firm matches. Clone size appears in some rows only: once, few, many, or a class for an expanded clone.

>-|13|TRBJ1-1|-|TRBV7-9
CSSSLAEDTEAFF
TGTTCCAGCAGCTTAGCCGAGGACACTGAAGCTTTCTTT
>-|15|TRBJ1-4|few|TRBV6-5
CASSFSGTENEKLFF
TGTGCCAGCAGCTTTAGCGGGACGGAAAATGAAAAACTGTTTTTT
>-|16|TRBJ1-5|-|TRBV2
CASSEWNSNNNQPQHF
TGTGCCAGCAGTGAATGGAACAGCAACAACAATCAGCCCCAGCATTTT
>TRBD2|16|TRBJ2-5|-|TRBV7-2
CASGSLGLANQETQYF
TGTGCCAGCGGCTCTCTGGGACTAGCGAACCAAGAGACCCAGTACTTC
>-|14|TRBJ2-3|-|TRBV14
CASSQDGGTDTQYF
TGTGCCAGCAGCCAAGATGGAGGGACAGATACGCAGTATTTT
>-|15|TRBJ2-1|-|TRBV7-2
CASSLERGTYNEQFF
TGTGCCAGCAGCTTAGAAAGGGGAACCTACAATGAGCAGTTCTTC
>TRBD2|15|TRBJ2-3|-|TRBV5-1
CASSLGLAGTDTQYF
TGCGCCAGCAGCTTGGGACTAGCGGGAACAGATACGCAGTATTTT
>-|15|TRBJ1-1|-|TRBV5-8
CASSLYSGANTEAFF
TGTGCCAGCAGCTTGTATTCAGGGGCGAACACTGAAGCTTTCTTT
>TRBD2|17|TRBJ2-1|-|TRBV4-3
CASSQDFELAAYNEQFF
TGCGCCAGCAGCCAAGACTTCGAACTAGCGGCTTACAATGAGCAGTTCTTC
>-|15|TRBJ1-1|few|TRBV15
CATSLRTGENTEAFF
TGTGCCACCAGCCTGCGGACGGGAGAGAACACTGAAGCTTTCTTT
>TRBD2|18|TRBJ2-2|-|TRBV5-1
CASSPPGLAGTNTGELFF
TGCGCCAGCAGCCCACCGGGACTAGCGGGAACGAACACCGGGGAGCTGTTTTTT
>TRBD2|16|TRBJ2-5|-|TRBV2
CASSRGLAGAGETQYF
TGTGCCAGCAGTAGGGGACTAGCGGGAGCGGGCGAGACCCAGTACTTC
>TRBD2|16|TRBJ2-3|-|TRBV18
CASSPATSGRTDTQYF
TGTGCCAGCTCACCGGCGACTAGCGGGAGGACAGATACGCAGTATTTT
>-|14|TRBJ1-6|-|TRBV25-1
CASSELLRYSPLHF
TGTGCCAGCAGTGAGTTGTTGCGCTATTCACCCCTCCACTTT
>-|14|TRBJ1-5|-|TRBV19
CASSIAGINQPQHF
TGTGCCAGTAGTATAGCAGGGATCAATCAGCCCCAGCATTTT
>-|15|TRBJ2-2|-|TRBV10-1
CASSESKAGAGELFF
TGCGCCAGCAGTGAGTCGAAGGCAGGGGCCGGGGAGCTGTTTTTT
>TRBD2|14|TRBJ2-7|-|TRBV7-2
CASSRSGGNYEQYF
TGTGCCAGCAGCCGTAGCGGGGGTAACTACGAGCAGTACTTC
>-|14|TRBJ1-6|-|TRBV27
CASSLVFGNSPLHF
TGTGCCAGCAGTTTAGTGTTCGGGAATTCACCCCTCCACTTT
>-|15|TRBJ1-1|few|TRBV9
CASSDIHRHGTEAFF
TGTGCCAGCAGCGACATACACAGACACGGCACTGAAGCTTTCTTT
>-|14|TRBJ1-2|once|TRBV27
CASSLRAGIYGYTF
TGTGCCAGCAGTTTAAGGGCAGGGATTTATGGCTACACCTTC
>-|16|TRBJ2-3|-|TRBV30
CAWSRDRGTIPDTQYF
TGTGCTTGGAGCCGAGACCGGGGGACGATCCCAGATACGCAGTATTTT